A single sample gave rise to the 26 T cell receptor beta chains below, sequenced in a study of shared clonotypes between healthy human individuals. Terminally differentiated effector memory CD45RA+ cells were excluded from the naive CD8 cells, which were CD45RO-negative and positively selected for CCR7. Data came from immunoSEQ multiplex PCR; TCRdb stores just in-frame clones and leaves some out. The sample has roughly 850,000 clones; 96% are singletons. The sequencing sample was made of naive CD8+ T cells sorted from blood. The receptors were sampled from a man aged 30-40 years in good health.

This CDR3 reads CATSGGTYQVTDTQYF. CDR3 coding DNA: TGTGCCACCAGCGGAGGGACTTACCAAGTCACAGATACGCAGTATTTT. This chain joins TRBV15 and TRBJ2-3, with D possibly being TRBD2 (6 bases). This CDR3 contains 16 residues. Trimming stripped 5 bases from V and 2 bases from J, with 17 bases between. Germline loops: CDR1 LNHNV, CDR2 YYDKDF (reference sequence).

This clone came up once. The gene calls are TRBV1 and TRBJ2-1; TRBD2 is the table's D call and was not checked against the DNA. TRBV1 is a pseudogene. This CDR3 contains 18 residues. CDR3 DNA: TGCACCAGCAGCCAAGAACCCAAAGATAGCCTTCTGGGTTTTGAGCAGTTCTTC. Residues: CTSSQEPKDSLLGFEQFF.

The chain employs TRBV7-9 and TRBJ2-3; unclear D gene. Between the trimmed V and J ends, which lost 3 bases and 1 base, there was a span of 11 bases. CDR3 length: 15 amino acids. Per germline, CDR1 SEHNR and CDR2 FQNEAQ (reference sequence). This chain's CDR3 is CASSLGDGRTDTQYF. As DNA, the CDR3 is TGTGCCAGCAGCTTGGGCGATGGGCGCACAGATACGCAGTATTTT.

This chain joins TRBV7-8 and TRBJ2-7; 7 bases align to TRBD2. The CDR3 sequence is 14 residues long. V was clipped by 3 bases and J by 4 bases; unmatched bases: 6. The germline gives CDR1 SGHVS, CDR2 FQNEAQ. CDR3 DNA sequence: TGTGCCAGCAGCTTGAGACTAGCCAATTACGAGCAGTACTTC. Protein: CASSLRLANYEQYF.

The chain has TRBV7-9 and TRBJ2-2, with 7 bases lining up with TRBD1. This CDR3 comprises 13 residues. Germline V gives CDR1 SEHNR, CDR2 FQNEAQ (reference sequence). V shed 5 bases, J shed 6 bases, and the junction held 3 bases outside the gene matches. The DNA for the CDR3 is TGTGCCAGCAGCCCCGACAGGGCCGGGGAGCTGTTTTTT. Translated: CASSPDRAGELFF.

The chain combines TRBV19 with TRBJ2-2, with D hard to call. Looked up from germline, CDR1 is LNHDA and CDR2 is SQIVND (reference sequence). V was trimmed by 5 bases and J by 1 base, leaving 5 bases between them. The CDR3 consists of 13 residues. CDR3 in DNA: TGTGCCAGTAGTTCCCTGAACACCGGGGAGCTGTTTTTT. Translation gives CASSSLNTGELFF.

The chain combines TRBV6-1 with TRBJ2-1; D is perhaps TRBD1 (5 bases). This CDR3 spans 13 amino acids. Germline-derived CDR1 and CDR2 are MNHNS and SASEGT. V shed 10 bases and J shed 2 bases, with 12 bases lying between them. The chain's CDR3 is CAIRAATYNEQFF. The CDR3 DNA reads TGTGCCATCAGGGCGGCTACCTACAATGAGCAGTTCTTC.

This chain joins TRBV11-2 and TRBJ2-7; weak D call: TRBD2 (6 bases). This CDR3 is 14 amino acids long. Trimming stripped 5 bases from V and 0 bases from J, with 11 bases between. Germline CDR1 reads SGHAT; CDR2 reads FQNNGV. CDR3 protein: CASSHETSSYEQYF. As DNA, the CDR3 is TGTGCCAGCAGCCACGAGACTAGCTCCTACGAGCAGTACTTC.

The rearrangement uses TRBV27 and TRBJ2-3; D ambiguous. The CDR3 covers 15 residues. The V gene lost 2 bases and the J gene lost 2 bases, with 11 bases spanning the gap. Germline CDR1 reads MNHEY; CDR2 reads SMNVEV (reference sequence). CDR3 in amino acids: CASSLGSGLTDTQYF. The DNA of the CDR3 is TGTGCCAGCAGTTTAGGGTCCGGCCTCACAGATACGCAGTATTTT.

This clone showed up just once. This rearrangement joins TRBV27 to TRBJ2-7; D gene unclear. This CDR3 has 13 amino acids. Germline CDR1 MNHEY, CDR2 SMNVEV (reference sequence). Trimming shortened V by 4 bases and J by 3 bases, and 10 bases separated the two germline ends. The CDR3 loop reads CASSSMDGYEQYF. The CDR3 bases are TGTGCCAGCAGTTCGATGGACGGCTACGAGCAGTACTTC.

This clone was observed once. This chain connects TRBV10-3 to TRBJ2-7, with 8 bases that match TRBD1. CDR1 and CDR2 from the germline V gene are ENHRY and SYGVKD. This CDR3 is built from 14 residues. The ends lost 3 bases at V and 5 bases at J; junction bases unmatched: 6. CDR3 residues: CAISEAGGPHEQYF. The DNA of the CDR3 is TGTGCCATCAGTGAAGCAGGGGGCCCACACGAGCAGTACTTC.

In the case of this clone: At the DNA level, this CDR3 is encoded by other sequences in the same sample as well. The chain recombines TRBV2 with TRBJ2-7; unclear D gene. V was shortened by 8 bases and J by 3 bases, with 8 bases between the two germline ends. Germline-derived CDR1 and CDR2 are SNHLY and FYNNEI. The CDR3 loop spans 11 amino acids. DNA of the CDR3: TGTGCCAGCTCACCGAACTACGAGCAGTACTTC. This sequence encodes CASSPNYEQYF.

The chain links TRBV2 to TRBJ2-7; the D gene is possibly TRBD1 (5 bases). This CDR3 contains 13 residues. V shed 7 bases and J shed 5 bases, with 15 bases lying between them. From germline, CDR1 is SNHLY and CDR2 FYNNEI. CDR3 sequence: CASIHAGLNEQYF. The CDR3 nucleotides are TGTGCCAGCATTCATGCAGGGTTGAACGAGCAGTACTTC.

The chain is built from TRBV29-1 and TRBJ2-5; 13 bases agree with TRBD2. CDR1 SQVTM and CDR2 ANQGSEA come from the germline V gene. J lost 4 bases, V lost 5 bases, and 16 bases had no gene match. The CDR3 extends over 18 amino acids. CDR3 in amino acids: CSVPSPLLAGGRIETQYF. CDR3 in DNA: TGCAGCGTTCCCTCCCCTCTACTAGCGGGAGGGCGTATAGAGACCCAGTACTTC.

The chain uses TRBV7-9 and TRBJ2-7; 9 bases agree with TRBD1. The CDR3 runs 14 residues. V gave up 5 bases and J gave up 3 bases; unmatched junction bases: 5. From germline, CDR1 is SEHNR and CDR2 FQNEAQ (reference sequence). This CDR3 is CASSQGTGNYEQYF. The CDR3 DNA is TGTGCCAGCAGCCAAGGGACAGGGAACTACGAGCAGTACTTC.

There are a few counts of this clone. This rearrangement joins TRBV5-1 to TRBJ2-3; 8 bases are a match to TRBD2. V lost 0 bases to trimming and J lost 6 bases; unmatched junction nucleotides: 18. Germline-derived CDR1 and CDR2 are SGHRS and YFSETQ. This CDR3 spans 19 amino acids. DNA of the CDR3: TGCGCCAGCAGCTTGGATTTACATTTCCGGGAGGGTATGTACGATACGCAGTATTTT. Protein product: CASSLDLHFREGMYDTQYF.

The CDR3 protein is CSVESTGNTEAFF. DNA of the CDR3: TGCAGCGTCGAAAGTACAGGGAACACTGAAGCTTTCTTT. This chain links TRBV29-1 with TRBJ1-1, with D tentatively TRBD1 (5 bases). This CDR3 is built from 13 residues. V lost 6 bases to trimming and J lost 1 base, with 12 bases between them. Germline CDR1 SQVTM, CDR2 ANQGSEA.

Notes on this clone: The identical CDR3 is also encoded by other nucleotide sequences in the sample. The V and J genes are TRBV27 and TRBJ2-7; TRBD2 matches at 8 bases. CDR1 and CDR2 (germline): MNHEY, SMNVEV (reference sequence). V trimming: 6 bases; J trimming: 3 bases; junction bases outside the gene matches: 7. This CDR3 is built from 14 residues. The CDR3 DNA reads TGTGCCAGCAGCCTTTCGGCGGGGGGCTACGAGCAGTACTTC. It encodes CASSLSAGGYEQYF.

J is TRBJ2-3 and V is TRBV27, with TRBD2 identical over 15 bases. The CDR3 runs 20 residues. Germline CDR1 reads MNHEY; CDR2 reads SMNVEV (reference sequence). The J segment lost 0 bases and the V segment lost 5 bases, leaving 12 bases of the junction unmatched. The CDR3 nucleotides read TGTGCCAGCAGTCCATCCGGGACTAGCGGGAGGCCCCTCAGCACAGATACGCAGTATTTT. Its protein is CASSPSGTSGRPLSTDTQYF.

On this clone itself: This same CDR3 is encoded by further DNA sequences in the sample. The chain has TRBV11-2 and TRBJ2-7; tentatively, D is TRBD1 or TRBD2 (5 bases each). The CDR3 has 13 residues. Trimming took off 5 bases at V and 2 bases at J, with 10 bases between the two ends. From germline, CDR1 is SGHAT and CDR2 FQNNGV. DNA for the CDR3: TGTGCCAGCAGCCCGGGACCAACCTACGAGCAGTACTTC. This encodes CASSPGPTYEQYF.

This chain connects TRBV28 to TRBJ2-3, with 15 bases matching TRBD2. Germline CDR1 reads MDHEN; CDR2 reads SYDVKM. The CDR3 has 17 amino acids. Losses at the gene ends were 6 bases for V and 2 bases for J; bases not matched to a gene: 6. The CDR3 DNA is TGTGCCAGCAGCTCAGGACTAGCGGGAGGGTACACAGATACGCAGTATTTT. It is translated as CASSSGLAGGYTDTQYF.

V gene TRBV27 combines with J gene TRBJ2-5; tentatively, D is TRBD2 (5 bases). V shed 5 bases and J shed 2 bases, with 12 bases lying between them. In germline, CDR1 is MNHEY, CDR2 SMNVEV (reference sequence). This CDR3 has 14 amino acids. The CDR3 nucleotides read TGTGCCAGCAGTCCCCCGGGGAGTCAAGAGACCCAGTACTTC. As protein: CASSPPGSQETQYF.

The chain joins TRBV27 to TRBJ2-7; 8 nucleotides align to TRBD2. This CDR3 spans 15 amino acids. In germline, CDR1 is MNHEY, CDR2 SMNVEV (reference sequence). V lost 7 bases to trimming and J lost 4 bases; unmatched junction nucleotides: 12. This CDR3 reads CASTRSGLGPYEQYF. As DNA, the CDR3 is TGTGCCAGCACGAGGTCGGGACTAGGGCCATACGAGCAGTACTTC.

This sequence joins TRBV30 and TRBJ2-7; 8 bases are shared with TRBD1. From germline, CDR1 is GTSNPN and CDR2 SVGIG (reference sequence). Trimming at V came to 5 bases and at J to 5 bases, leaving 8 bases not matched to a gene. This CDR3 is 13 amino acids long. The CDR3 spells CAWGLGQANEQYF. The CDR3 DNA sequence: TGTGCCTGGGGGTTGGGACAGGCTAACGAGCAGTACTTC.

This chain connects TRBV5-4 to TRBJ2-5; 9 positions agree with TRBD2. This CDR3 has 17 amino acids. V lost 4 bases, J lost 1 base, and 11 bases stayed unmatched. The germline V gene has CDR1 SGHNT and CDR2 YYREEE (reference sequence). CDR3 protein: CASSKPSGNGPQETQYF. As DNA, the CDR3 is TGTGCCAGCAGCAAACCTAGCGGGAATGGACCCCAAGAGACCCAGTACTTC.

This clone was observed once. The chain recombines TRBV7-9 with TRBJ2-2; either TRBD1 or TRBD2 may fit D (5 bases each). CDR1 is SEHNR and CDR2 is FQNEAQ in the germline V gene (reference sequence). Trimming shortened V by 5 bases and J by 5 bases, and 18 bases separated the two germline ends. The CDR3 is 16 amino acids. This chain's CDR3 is CASSAKGRGETGELFF. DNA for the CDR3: TGTGCCAGCAGCGCCAAGGGTCGGGGCGAGACCGGGGAGCTGTTTTTT.